This TCR beta chain was found in a study of blood T cell repertoires in COVID-19 (TCRdb year 2020). With respect to the entire study: Samples from collaborators originated in the United States, Italy and Spain and spanned both the acute and convalescent phases of COVID-19. The prospective study material was composed of cDNA or gDNA derived from T cells, B-cell-depleted T cells, or PBMCs. Subjects who had been exposed to COVID-19, were actively infected with it, or had recovered from it provided the deeply sampled blood TCRbeta repertoires that made up the dataset. The repertoires were released in a freely available public database intended as a resource for research on the immune response to SARS-CoV-2. The samples were drawn from two sources: the first 160 participants of the ongoing ImmuneRACE study, and 1,200 or so subjects contributed by 6 global collaborators. Sample metadata almost always included a de-identified subject ID, COVID-19 status, age in years and sex. Where available, HLA class I and class II types were taken from metadata supplied by the sample provider and were not determined by assay-based typing. The investigation overall reported the following: How much clinical and demographic metadata was included differed by source and by participant, and the metadata was provided uncurated.

TCRbeta CDR3 regions were amplified from genomic DNA using the immunoSEQ Assay, a bias-controlled multiplex PCR. The authors' pipeline ran thus. Within the assay, amplification of reference gene primers was used to estimate how many nucleated cells each sample contained. Sequence reads were collapsed and filtered to measure the absolute abundance of every unique TCRbeta CDR3 rearrangement. For each sample, productive Simpson clonality was calculated as the square root of Simpson's diversity index across productive rearrangements. The clones in this table, taken by TCRdb from immuneACCESS, are in-frame only. Not every clone is retained; where verified, under half of the shortfall comes from an unresolved V gene, and the cause of the rest is unknown. V and J calls and clone size are those listed in that table; D and trimming were worked out from the DNA. In this sample the table shows tens of thousands of clones, approximately 80% of which occur a single time. About 20% of the sample is held by the ten biggest clonotypes.

The collaborating institutions used their own protocols to collect whole blood in K2EDTA tubes. Collaborator samples were shipped for TCRbeta analysis as frozen whole blood, isolated PBMCs, or DNA extracted from either sample type. In the case of this clone: Its antigen is still unknown. The record has no base qualities; no much larger clone is one base away.

The germline V and J ends show losses of 4 bases and 5 bases respectively, and no gene match explains 3 bases of the junction. From cysteine to phenylalanine, the CDR3 is 13 amino acids long. The sequence is cut down to CDR3 DNA, 39 bases in frame from base 1. CDR1 and CDR2 (SGHTA, FQGNSA) derive from the germline V gene. The rearrangement combines TRBV7-2 with TRBJ1-2, and 8 bases in between align with TRBD1. Sequenced material: peripheral blood. The sequence derives from a woman between 55 and 75 years old with acute or convalescent COVID-19. In nucleotide form, the sequence is TGTGCCAGCAGCTACAGACAGGGGTATGGCTACACCTTC. Translated, this gives CASSYRQGYGYTF.